These 20 T cell receptor beta chains came from one sample sequenced in a study of cytomegalovirus exposure and HLA in healthy donors. Researchers ran the PCR with 60 Vbeta and 13 Jbeta primers. The repertoire was sequenced with immunoSEQ multiplex PCR; TCRdb's copy has only in-frame clones and lacks some. The table has fewer than 150,000 clones, 60% to 85% seen once. Material for sequencing was PBMCs. All receptors derive from a male donor in good health and CMV-seronegative.

V usage is TRBV30 and J usage is TRBJ2-1; D not certain. V was shortened by 0 bases and J by 5 bases, with 8 bases between the two germline ends. The CDR3 runs to 13 residues. Germline V gene lookup returns CDR1 GTSNPN and CDR2 SVGIG (reference sequence). The CDR3 coding sequence is TGTGCCTGGAGTGTAACGGAGAACAATGAGCAGTTCTTC. Translated, it gives CAWSVTENNEQFF.

The V gene is TRBV30, the J gene TRBJ1-1; the D is unclear. CDR3 length equals 13 residues. Germline CDR1 GTSNPN, CDR2 SVGIG (reference sequence). The ends were cut back, 2 bases at V and 8 bases at J, with 15 bases in the middle. The CDR3 nucleotides read TGTGCCTGGAGTTTCATTCTTTTGCGGGAAGCTTTCTTT. Amino acids: CAWSFILLREAFF. The whole variable domain, remainder taken from reference TRBV30 and TRBJ1-1, is SQTIHQWPATLVQPVGSPLSLECTVEGTSNPNLYWYRQAAGRGLQLLFYSVGIGQISSEVPQNLSASRPQDRQFILSSKKLLLSDSGFYLCAWSFILLREAFFGQGTRLTVV.

The CDR3, as DNA: TGTGCCAGCAGTGAAGCAGGGCAGGGAAACTACGAGCAGTACTTC. Its translation: CASSEAGQGNYEQYF. The chain carries TRBV6-1 and TRBJ2-7; TRBD1 is a possible D gene (5 bases). The germline V and J ends were trimmed by 0 bases and 3 bases, with 12 bases remaining between them. CDR1 and CDR2 from the germline V gene are MNHNS and SASEGT. This CDR3 comprises 15 residues.

This clone was detected only a few times. This chain connects TRBV29-1 to TRBJ1-3, with TRBD1 identical over 10 bases. The CDR3 is 17 amino acids. The germline V gene has CDR1 SQVTM and CDR2 ANQGSEA. Unmatched junction bases numbered 7, after V lost 0 bases and J lost 2 bases. CDR3: CSVEERPGQGAGNTIYF. The CDR3 coding sequence is TGCAGCGTTGAAGAAAGGCCCGGACAGGGGGCTGGAAACACCATATATTTT. The variable domain in full, with the rest retrieved from reference TRBV29-1 and TRBJ1-3, is SAVISQKPSRDICQRGTSLTIQCQVDSQVTMMFWYRQQPGQSLTLIATANQGSEATYESGFVIDKFPISRPNLTFSTLTVSNMSPEDSSIYLCSVEERPGQGAGNTIYFGEGSWLTVV.

V gene TRBV18 combines with J gene TRBJ1-2, with D possibly TRBD1 on 5 matching bases. CDR3 length: 15 residues. V was shortened by 3 bases and J by 7 bases, with 18 bases between the two germline ends. In germline, CDR1 is KGHSH, CDR2 LQKENI. The CDR3 region is CASSPSGGRGSGYTF. Here the CDR3 DNA reads TGTGCCAGCTCACCCTCGGGGGGTCGAGGGAGTGGCTACACCTTC.

The rearrangement joins TRBV5-1 to TRBJ1-2; D is possibly TRBD1 (6 bases). V was clipped by 5 bases and J by 3 bases, with 14 bases between them. This CDR3 comprises 14 residues. Germline lookup yields CDR1 SGHRS and CDR2 YFSETQ. CDR3: CASSSSGGDYGYTF. The CDR3 DNA reads TGCGCCAGCAGTTCCTCTGGGGGCGACTATGGCTACACCTTC.

The V call is TRBV6-5, the J call TRBJ1-2; 8 bases agree with TRBD1. The V segment lost 5 bases and the J segment 4 bases; nucleotides outside the gene matches: 6. The CDR3 length is 14 residues. Germline assignment: CDR1 MNHEY and CDR2 SVGAGI. The DNA of the CDR3 is TGTGCCAGCAGTACCGGGACAGGCTTCTATGGCTACACCTTC. It encodes CASSTGTGFYGYTF.

The table lists this clone with a few counts. This chain connects TRBV5-6 to TRBJ2-1; 15 nucleotides agree with TRBD2. V shed 2 bases and J 5 bases; nucleotides not matched to a gene: 11. Germline V gene data show CDR1 as SGHDT and CDR2 as YYEEEE. This CDR3 has 19 amino acids. The CDR3 sequence is CASSFYGTSGRTRDNEQFF. The CDR3 DNA reads TGTGCCAGCAGCTTCTACGGGACTAGCGGGAGGACCCGGGACAATGAGCAGTTCTTC.

The gene calls are TRBV19 and TRBJ1-1; the D gene is possibly TRBD1 (5 bases). The germline V and J ends were trimmed by 4 bases and 6 bases, with 15 bases remaining between them. This CDR3 region has 14 residues. CDR1 LNHDA and CDR2 SQIVND come from the germline V gene (reference sequence). The DNA of the CDR3 is TGTGCCAGTAGTAAGGAGATGGCGGGGGCTGAAGCTTTCTTT. Its translation: CASSKEMAGAEAFF.

This clone has just one count. The chain uses TRBV6-1 and TRBJ1-4, with TRBD1 matching over 9 bases. Germline trimming cut 5 bases from V and 7 bases from J; bases unmatched to any gene: 8. This CDR3 contains 15 residues. CDR1 and CDR2 (germline): MNHNS, SASEGT. CDR3 sequence reads: CASSSGDRDFEKLFF. DNA of the CDR3: TGTGCCAGCAGTTCCGGGGACAGGGATTTTGAAAAACTGTTTTTT.

Comments on this clone: The CDR3 does not end in the conserved phenylalanine or tryptophan, so this is likely a read error. No DNA is shown, since the ends of the CDR3 on it are uncertain; the CDR3 is the one TCRdb lists. The rearrangement links TRBV6-1 to TRBJ2-7; TRBD1, the table's D call, lacks a check against the DNA. The CDR3 is 10 amino acids in total, end residues counted. Per germline, CDR1 MNHNS and CDR2 SASEGT. The CDR3 is CASSFPDRPG.

The chain is built from TRBV7-6 and TRBJ2-7; 8 nucleotides match TRBD2. The CDR3 runs to 13 residues. Trimming took 3 bases from V and 3 from J; bases not matched to a gene: 1. Germline V gene lookup returns CDR1 SGHVS and CDR2 FNYEAQ. This CDR3 reads CASSFSGIYEQYF. The CDR3 DNA reads TGTGCCAGCAGCTTTAGCGGGATCTACGAGCAGTACTTC. Supplemented by reference TRBV7-6 and TRBJ2-7, the full variable domain reads GAGVSQSPRYKVTKRGQDVALRCDPISGHVSLYWYRQALGQGPEFLTYFNYEAQQDKSGLPNDRFSAERPEGSISTLTIQRTEQRDSAMYRCASSFSGIYEQYFGPGTRLTVT.

V and J are TRBV10-3 and TRBJ1-5; D possibly corresponds to TRBD1 (5 bases). The germline V and J ends were trimmed by 3 bases and 4 bases, with 22 bases remaining between them. Germline V gene data show CDR1 as ENHRY and CDR2 as SYGVKD. This CDR3 comprises 18 residues. The CDR3 DNA follows: TGTGCCATCAGTGACCGCGGGGCCCGTGGGAGTGCGAATCAGCCCCAGCATTTT. It is translated as CAISDRGARGSANQPQHF.

The V call is TRBV7-9, the J call TRBJ1-4, with 7 bases lining up with TRBD1. Germline values: CDR1 SEHNR, CDR2 FQNEAQ (reference sequence). With V trimmed by 1 base and J by 7 bases, 6 bases remained unmatched. The CDR3 is 15 amino acids. CDR3 protein: CASSLGPGGREKLFF. The DNA of the CDR3 is TGTGCCAGCAGCTTAGGTCCAGGGGGTCGTGAAAAACTGTTTTTT.

This clone was seen once. The V and J genes are TRBV6-1 and TRBJ2-5, with no clear D. V shed 4 bases and J shed 5 bases, with 14 bases lying between them. This CDR3 comprises 14 residues. Per germline, CDR1 MNHNS and CDR2 SASEGT. The CDR3 sequence is CASSVRDIGETQYF. In DNA form, the CDR3 reads TGTGCCAGCAGTGTCCGTGACATAGGCGAGACCCAGTACTTC.

The chain carries TRBV7-6 and TRBJ2-1; D is unresolved. Germline V CDR1 and CDR2: SGHVS, FNYEAQ. Trimming pared 2 bases from V and 7 bases from J, leaving 9 bases between. The CDR3 runs 13 residues. For the CDR3, the DNA is TGTGCCAGCAGCTTATTACCGAGTAATGAGCAGTTCTTC. This codes for CASSLLPSNEQFF.

CDR3 in DNA: TGTGCCAGCAGCTTAGGCGGCGGAACTTCCTACGAGCAGTACTTC. Its protein is CASSLGGGTSYEQYF. The rearrangement joins TRBV7-2 to TRBJ2-7; the D is unclear. The CDR3 loop spans 15 amino acids. The V and J ends lost 1 base and 1 base respectively, with 11 bases between them. Germline CDR1 reads SGHTA; CDR2 reads FQGNSA.

V usage is TRBV4-3 and J usage is TRBJ2-3; the match to TRBD2 covers 8 bases. From germline, CDR1 is LGHNA and CDR2 YSLEER. V gave up 0 bases and J gave up 3 bases; unmatched junction bases: 5. The CDR3 extends over 16 amino acids. The CDR3 sequence: CASSQDSGGLTDTQYF. In nucleotides, the CDR3 is TGCGCCAGCAGCCAAGATTCGGGAGGGTTAACAGATACGCAGTATTTT.

This chain joins TRBV4-2 and TRBJ2-1; TRBD2 might be the D (7 bases). CDR1 LGHNA and CDR2 YNFKEQ come from the germline V gene. This CDR3 has 15 residues. The V gene lost 1 base and the J gene lost 7 bases, with 14 bases spanning the gap. This CDR3 reads CASSQVRGGVNEQFF. The CDR3 region has the DNA TGTGCCAGCAGCCAAGTGAGGGGGGGTGTTAATGAGCAGTTCTTC.

The chain carries TRBV5-1 and TRBJ2-3; the D gene is possibly TRBD1 (6 bases). The CDR3 spans 16 residues. CDR1 and CDR2 (germline): SGHRS, YFSETQ. The ends were cut back, 0 bases at V and 5 bases at J, with 16 bases in the middle. The CDR3 DNA reads as TGCGCCAGCAGCTTGGTGGCTGGCAGGGGCCAAGATACGCAGTATTTT. Translating it yields CASSLVAGRGQDTQYF. The variable domain in full, completed from reference TRBV5-1 and TRBJ2-3, reads KAGVTQTPRYLIKTRGQQVTLSCSPISGHRSVSWYQQTPGQGLQFLFEYFSETQRNKGNFPGRFSGRQFSNSRSEMNVSTLELGDSALYLCASSLVAGRGQDTQYFGPGTRLTVL.